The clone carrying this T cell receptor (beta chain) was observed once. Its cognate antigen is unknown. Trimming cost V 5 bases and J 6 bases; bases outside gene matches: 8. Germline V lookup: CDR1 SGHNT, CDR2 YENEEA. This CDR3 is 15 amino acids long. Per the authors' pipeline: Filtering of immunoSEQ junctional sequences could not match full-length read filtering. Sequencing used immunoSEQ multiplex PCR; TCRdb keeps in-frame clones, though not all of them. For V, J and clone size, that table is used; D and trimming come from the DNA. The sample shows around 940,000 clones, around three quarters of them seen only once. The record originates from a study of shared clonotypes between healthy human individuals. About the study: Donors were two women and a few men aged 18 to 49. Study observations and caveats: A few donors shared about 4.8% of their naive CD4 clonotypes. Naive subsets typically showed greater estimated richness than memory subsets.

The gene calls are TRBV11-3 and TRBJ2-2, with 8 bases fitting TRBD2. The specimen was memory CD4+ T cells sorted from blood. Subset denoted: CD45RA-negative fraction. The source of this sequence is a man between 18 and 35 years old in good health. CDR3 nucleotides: TGTGCCAGCAGCCCCAGCGGGAGTCGCGCCGGGGAGCTGTTTTTT. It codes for CASSPSGSRAGELFF.